Presented here are 17 T cell receptor beta chains from one specimen sequenced in a study of tissue T cells after allogeneic stem cell transplantation. Clones were sequenced by immunoSEQ multiplex PCR, and TCRdb holds only the in-frame ones, with some missing. Of approximately 4,500 clones listed, 45% to 50% are singletons. The time point was: mouse harvest day 14 after allogeneic transplant. Each mouse received 10^7 T-cell-depleted marrow cells plus 10^6 splenic CD5+ T cells by tail vein. The sample consisted of lymph node tissue. The receptors derive from a female BALB/c mouse given C57BL/6 T cells with graft-versus-host disease after an allogeneic hematopoietic cell transplant.

For this clone: The gene names here belong to mouse. The CDR3 spells CASSYSANTEVFF. The DNA read from the CDR3 is TGTGCCAGCTCTTACAGTGCAAACACAGAAGTCTTC. The chain is built from TRBV12-1 and TRBJ1-1; D not resolved. The sequence runs out 1 residue before the end of the CDR3; the remainder is reconstructed from the germline J gene. CDR3 length: 13 amino acids. In germline, CDR1 is SGHSN, CDR2 HYEKVE. V gave up 3 bases and J gave up 0 bases, with 7 bases separating them.

This clone was recorded a few times. Mouse gene names apply. The read is 1 residue too short to cover the CDR3 end, so that end is filled in from the germline J gene. The chain employs TRBV26 and TRBJ2-3; the D call may be TRBD1 or TRBD2 (5 bases each). The CDR3 loop spans 15 amino acids. The V gene's germline CDR1 is KGHPV and CDR2 FQNQEV (reference sequence). Trimming removed 1 base from V and 0 bases from J, with 8 bases in between. The sequenced CDR3 bases are TGTGCCAGCAGTCTGTTTGGGGCTAGTGCAGAAACGCTGTAT. Protein sequence: CASSLFGASAETLY. The CDR3 in its entirety is CASSLFGASAETLYF.

Notes on this clone: Gene and germline names: mouse. The CDR3 is cut off 1 residue early in the read; its end comes from the germline J gene. V and J are TRBV12-2 and TRBJ2-5; possible D gene TRBD1, 6 bases. Looked up from germline, CDR1 is SGHLS and CDR2 is HYDKME. The CDR3 is made up of 14 amino acids. V lost 0 bases and J lost 2, with 8 bases in between. CDR3: CASSLQGIQDTQYF. The CDR3 bases that were read are TGTGCCAGCTCTCTCCAGGGGATCCAAGACACCCAGTAC.

This clone was seen only a few times. Any gene name here is a mouse gene name. The CDR3 end lies 1 residue beyond the end of the read and is filled in from the germline J gene. The chain joins TRBV12-2 to TRBJ2-5; the D gene is possibly TRBD2 (6 bases). The CDR3 covers 13 residues. V dropped 0 bases and J dropped 4 bases, with 7 bases sitting between them. Germline lookup yields CDR1 SGHLS and CDR2 HYDKME. The CDR3 reads CASSLSGEDTQYF. The part of the CDR3 DNA that was read is TGTGCCAGCTCTCTCTCTGGGGAAGACACCCAGTAC.

This clone came up a few times. Mouse gene names and germline throughout. The read stops 1 residue short of the end of the CDR3; the missing end is completed from the germline J gene. The chain uses TRBV31 and TRBJ1-4; a weak D match, TRBD1 (5 bases). CDR3 length equals 12 residues. Looked up from germline, CDR1 is GKSSPN and CDR2 is SITVG. V lost 1 base and J 5 bases, leaving 5 bases between the germline ends. The CDR3 bases that were read are TGTGCCTGGAGTCAGGGGAACGAAAGATTATTT. Its translation is CAWSQGNERLF. The full CDR3 protein is CAWSQGNERLFF.

On this clone: Mouse gene names apply. CDR3 sequence: CASSDRGANTEVFF. The sequenced part of the CDR3 DNA is TGTGCCAGCAGTGATCGGGGGGCAAACACAGAAGTCTTC. J is TRBJ1-1 and V is TRBV13-3, with D perhaps matching TRBD1 (5 bases). The missing CDR3 end, 1 residue past where the read stops, is filled in from the germline J gene. Trimming removed 1 base at V and 0 bases at J, with 7 bases between. The CDR3 totals 14 residues. The germline V gene encodes CDR1 NNHDY and CDR2 SYVADS.

A word on this clone: The gene names here belong to mouse. From the germline J gene comes the end of the CDR3, since the read stops 1 residue before it. The rearrangement links TRBV17 to TRBJ2-2; D unclear. Trimming stripped 1 base from V and 4 bases from J, with 1 base between. The germline V gene encodes CDR1 MNHDT and CDR2 YYDKIL. This CDR3 spans 12 amino acids. The CDR3 here is CASSRGTGQLYF. CDR3 bases read: TGTGCTAGCAGTAGAGGCACCGGGCAGCTCTAC.

Concerning this clone itself: All gene names here are mouse names. The read terminates 1 residue ahead of where the CDR3 ends, so the germline J gene completes it. This chain connects TRBV26 to TRBJ1-2; D is unclear. Germline loops: CDR1 KGHPV, CDR2 FQNQEV (reference sequence). The V and J ends lost 5 bases and 0 bases respectively, with 7 bases between them. The CDR3 has 13 residues. CDR3 DNA, as far as it was read: TGTGCCAGCAGTTACAGTGCAAACTCCGACTACACC. Translated: CASSYSANSDYT. The whole CDR3 protein is CASSYSANSDYTF.

Worth noting for this clone: These gene names are mouse names. The read terminates 1 residue before the CDR3 end, so the remaining end is supplied by the germline J gene. This chain uses TRBV19 with TRBJ2-7, with a tentative D call TRBD1 (6 bases). The V end lost 3 bases, the J end lost 4 bases, and 11 bases lay between the germline ends. Germline V gene sequence: CDR1 FNHDT, CDR2 SITEND (reference sequence). The CDR3 spans 13 residues. CDR3 bases read: TGTGCCAGCAGTACCTGGGACAATTATGAACAGTAC. Translation: CASSTWDNYEQY. The entire CDR3 sequence reads CASSTWDNYEQYF.

In its sample, this clone ranks as medium-sized. Any gene name here is a mouse gene name. With the read ending 1 residue before the CDR3 end, the germline J gene is used to fill in that end. The rearrangement links TRBV4 to TRBJ1-3; D ambiguous. Germline V gene sequence: CDR1 LGHDT, CDR2 YNNKQL (reference sequence). V dropped 5 bases and J dropped 0 bases, with 11 bases sitting between them. The CDR3 covers 15 residues. The DNA read from the CDR3 is TGTGCCAGCAGCGCCTCGACAATTTCTGGAAATACGCTCTAT. Its translation is CASSASTISGNTLY. The CDR3 in full is CASSASTISGNTLYF.

In regard to this clone: Germline and genes: mouse. The covered CDR3 bases are TGTGCCAGCTCTCTCGCCAGGGGCTCCGACTACACC. Its translation: CASSLARGSDYT. The full CDR3 reads CASSLARGSDYTF. The chain uses TRBV12-1 and TRBJ1-2, with D tentatively TRBD1 (6 bases). The sequenced fragment ends 1 residue before the CDR3 boundary, so the rest is inferred from the germline J gene. The CDR3 has 13 residues. Trimming removed 0 bases from V and 4 bases from J, with 8 bases in between. Germline V CDR1 and CDR2: SGHSN, HYEKVE.

This clone is classed as medium-sized. Genes and germline are mouse. The observed sequence ends 1 residue before the CDR3 terminus, with the missing tail filled in from the germline J gene. This chain connects TRBV26 to TRBJ2-7, with TRBD2 matching 12 bases. Germline V gene lookup returns CDR1 KGHPV and CDR2 FQNQEV (reference sequence). Trimming took 3 bases from V and 6 from J; bases not matched to a gene: 3. This CDR3 region has 14 residues. CDR3 protein: CASSLRDWGVEQYF. The sequenced part of the CDR3 DNA is TGTGCCAGCAGTCTCCGGGACTGGGGGGTTGAACAGTAC.

A word on this clone: Mouse germline and gene names are used. Sequencing ends 1 residue short of the CDR3 end; the germline J gene provides the rest. This chain connects TRBV3 to TRBJ2-2; D perhaps matches TRBD1 (6 bases). With 0 bases removed from V and 0 bases from J, the gap between germline ends came to 8 bases. CDR3 size: 16 residues. Germline V gene data show CDR1 as SNHLY and CDR2 as FYNGKV (reference sequence). CDR3 region: CASSLARTANTGQLYF. CDR3 DNA, as far as it was read: TGTGCCAGCAGCTTAGCGCGGACAGCAAACACCGGGCAGCTCTAC.

In regard to this clone: Gene names denote mouse genes. The CDR3 end is not reached by the read, which stops 1 residue before it; the germline J gene fills it in. The chain couples TRBV16 to TRBJ2-4; no firm D call. CDR3 length: 14 residues. Germline values: CDR1 SGHSA, CDR2 FRNQAP. Trimming stripped 1 base from V and 6 bases from J, with 11 bases between. The CDR3: CASSLVVGMNTLYF. The covered CDR3 bases are TGTGCAAGCAGCTTAGTGGTAGGGATGAACACCTTGTAC.

On this clone itself: Gene names denote mouse genes. The read gets to within 1 residue of the CDR3 end, and the germline J gene fills in the rest. The V and J genes are TRBV1 and TRBJ1-4; D is unclear. CDR1 is NSQYPW, CDR2 LRSPGD, per germline (reference sequence). CDR3 length: 14 amino acids. The V end was cut by 1 base, the J end by 0 bases, with 3 bases between. The CDR3 sequence: CTCSAGISNERLFF. The covered CDR3 bases are TGCACCTGCAGTGCAGGAATTTCCAACGAAAGATTATTT.

Notes on this clone: Gene names are mouse gene names. Read sequence stops 1 residue before the CDR3 end, and the germline J gene provides the missing end. The gene calls are TRBV26 and TRBJ1-1; no firm D call. Between the trimmed V and J ends, which lost 3 bases and 1 base, there was a span of 6 bases. CDR1 is KGHPV and CDR2 is FQNQEV in the germline V gene (reference sequence). The CDR3 contains 13 residues. CDR3 loop: CASSLRRNTEVFF. The CDR3 bases that were read are TGTGCCAGCAGTCTCCGCAGAAACACAGAAGTCTTC.

Concerning this clone: Gene names and germline match the mouse. Read sequence stops 1 residue before the CDR3 end, and the germline J gene provides the missing end. The rearrangement joins TRBV12-2 to TRBJ2-3; TRBD2 aligns across 7 bases. The trim removed 4 bases at V and 0 bases at J, leaving 6 bases unmatched. The CDR3 covers 15 residues. CDR1 SGHLS and CDR2 HYDKME come from the germline V gene. The DNA read from the CDR3 is TGTGCCAGCTCCCCGACTGGGAGTAGTGCAGAAACGCTGTAT. Encoded protein: CASSPTGSSAETLY. The complete CDR3 sequence is CASSPTGSSAETLYF. Together with reference TRBV12-2 and TRBJ2-3, the CDR3 gives the full variable domain: NSGVVQSPRYIIKGKGERSILKCIPISGHLSVAWYQQTQGQELKFFIQHYDKMERDKGNLPSRFSVQQFDDYHSEMNMSALELEDSAVYFCASSPTGSSAETLYFGSGTRLTVL.